A single sample is the source of the 18 T cell receptor beta chains below, sequenced in a study of T-cell reconstitution after alpha-beta-depleted transplantation in children. Unique molecular identifiers were used to barcode this TCRbeta library. TCRdb ran MiXCR on the PCR reads and lists one entry per CDR3 protein. The top ten hold over 2% of the sample, which has 500,000 to 750,000 distinct CDR3 sequences, approximately 12% seen once. The specimen was PBMCs, mostly from graft donor cells, collected 360 days after TCRalphabeta/CD19-depleted stem cell transplant. The receptors here all came from a male patient between 5 and 17 years old who had a stem cell transplant for acute myeloid leukemia, so the T cells may come from the graft donor.

This clonotype was recorded a few times. J is TRBJ2-3 and V is TRBV3-1, with unresolved D. The CDR3 consists of 17 residues. The germline V gene encodes CDR1 LGHDT and CDR2 YNNKEL (reference sequence). V was cut by 1 base and J by 0 bases, with 14 bases left in between. This chain's CDR3 is CASSQAGGAFSTDTQYF. CDR3 sequence (DNA): TGTGCCAGCAGCCAAGCAGGTGGAGCGTTTAGCACAGATACGCAGTATTTT.

The sample holds many counts of this clonotype. The genes are TRBV20-1 and TRBJ1-2; no reliable D call. This CDR3 is 11 amino acids long. Germline V CDR1 and CDR2: DFQATT, SNEGSKA (reference sequence). Trimming pared 5 bases from V and 1 base from J, leaving 5 bases between. As DNA, the CDR3 is TGCAGTGCTTCGGGTAACTATGGCTACACCTTC. This encodes CSASGNYGYTF.

This clonotype was observed a few times. The V gene is TRBV20-1, the J gene TRBJ1-5, with D unclear. Germline CDR1 and CDR2: DFQATT and SNEGSKA (reference sequence). V was trimmed by 6 bases and J by 3 bases, leaving 9 bases between them. The CDR3 contains 12 residues. The CDR3 DNA reads TGCAGTGCGGGCGCAGCCAATCAGCCCCAGCATTTT. It is translated as CSAGAANQPQHF.

This clonotype showed up many times. This chain connects TRBV20-1 to TRBJ1-1, with 7 bases that match TRBD1. After removal of 4 bases from V and 6 bases from J, the junction contained 8 bases not matched to a gene. CDR3 size: 13 residues. From germline, CDR1 is DFQATT and CDR2 SNEGSKA (reference sequence). CDR3 in DNA: TGCAGTGCTAACAGGGGTGATTTTGCTGAAGCTTTCTTT. This encodes CSANRGDFAEAFF.

Details on this clonotype: At one boundary the junction diverges from the germline segment, which might be a read error. The chain employs TRBV9 and TRBJ2-2; unclear D gene. CDR1 and CDR2 from the germline V gene are SGDLS and YYNGEE. The CDR3 sequence is 12 residues long. The CDR3 reads CSSSLGTGELFF. DNA for the CDR3: TGTTCCAGCAGCTTGGGGACCGGGGAGCTGTTTTTT.

This clonotype was detected a few times. J is TRBJ2-5 and V is TRBV7-9, with no clear D. Germline CDR1 reads SEHNR; CDR2 reads FQNEAQ (reference sequence). V was shortened by 4 bases and J by 5 bases, with 17 bases between the two germline ends. This CDR3 region has 15 residues. The CDR3 nucleotides are TGTGCCAGCAGCTCCGGGCGTCTAGAAGAGGAGACCCAGTACTTC. Protein sequence: CASSSGRLEEETQYF.

V and J are TRBV18 and TRBJ2-4; D perhaps matches TRBD2 (6 bases). The CDR3 consists of 16 residues. Trimming cost V 1 base and J 0 bases, with 10 bases left between them. Germline CDR1 KGHSH, CDR2 LQKENI. CDR3 sequence (DNA): TGTGCCAGCTCACCACGGGACTCGTTAGCCAAAAACATTCAGTACTTC. This translates into CASSPRDSLAKNIQYF.

In this sample, this clonotype turned up many times. This chain links TRBV27 with TRBJ2-3; D not resolved. Germline V gene lookup returns CDR1 MNHEY and CDR2 SMNVEV (reference sequence). V gave up 8 bases and J gave up 0 bases, with 15 bases separating them. This CDR3 contains 15 residues. The CDR3 bases are TGTGCCAGCGGGTTTGACCGTTACAGCACAGATACGCAGTATTTT. It translates to CASGFDRYSTDTQYF.

The genes are TRBV3-1 and TRBJ2-3; D is perhaps TRBD2 (6 bases). The germline V gene has CDR1 LGHDT and CDR2 YNNKEL (reference sequence). V dropped 0 bases and J dropped 2 bases, with 21 bases sitting between them. The CDR3 totals 19 residues. The CDR3 region is CASSQDTNLASTVTDTQYF. CDR3 nucleotides: TGTGCCAGCAGCCAAGATACGAACCTAGCGAGTACCGTCACAGATACGCAGTATTTT.

This clonotype was counted a few times. The rearrangement joins TRBV19 to TRBJ2-7; 7 nucleotides match TRBD1. The CDR3 loop spans 16 amino acids. V shed 5 bases, J shed 0 bases, and the junction held 10 bases outside the gene matches. Germline V gene sequence: CDR1 LNHDA, CDR2 SQIVND (reference sequence). Written as DNA, the CDR3 is TGTGCCAGTAGTCCTTACATCGGGACAGTCTCCTACGAGCAGTACTTC. It specifies CASSPYIGTVSYEQYF.

The genes are TRBV12-3 or TRBV12-4 and TRBJ2-1; 9 nucleotides line up with TRBD2. The V gene end was trimmed by 7 bases and the J gene end by 0 bases; junction bases not matched to a gene: 19. This CDR3 contains 20 residues. The CDR3 DNA reads as TGTGCCAGCATCCTACTACTCTCCATTGGACTAGCGAGCTCCTACAATGAGCAGTTCTTC. Translating gives CASILLLSIGLASSYNEQFF.

The chain carries TRBV14 and TRBJ1-6; D is uncertain. V was shortened by 1 base and J by 3 bases, with 7 bases between the two germline ends. This CDR3 contains 15 residues. Germline CDR1 reads SGHDN; CDR2 reads FVKESK. The CDR3 reads CASSQAVFYNSPLHF. In DNA form, the CDR3 reads TGTGCCAGCAGCCAAGCGGTTTTCTATAATTCACCCCTCCACTTT.

This clonotype was observed a few times. V gene TRBV12-3 or TRBV12-4 combines with J gene TRBJ2-5; D uncertain. V dropped 2 bases and J dropped 5 bases, with 12 bases sitting between them. The CDR3 has 14 residues. CDR3 DNA: TGTGCCAGCAGTTTACGACTGCCCCTTGAGACCCAGTACTTC. Residues: CASSLRLPLETQYF.

The chain carries TRBV7-9 and TRBJ2-1; TRBD1 is a possible D gene (6 bases). The CDR3 covers 17 residues. Germline CDR1 reads SEHNR; CDR2 reads FQNEAQ (reference sequence). V was clipped by 5 bases and J by 2 bases, with 19 bases between them. The CDR3 sequence: CASSHKGGWLTYNEQFF. CDR3 sequence (DNA): TGTGCCAGCAGCCACAAAGGGGGTTGGCTAACCTACAATGAGCAGTTCTTC.

In its sample, this clonotype was seen many times. Here the CDR3 reads CSIIRTRGNEQFF. The DNA for the CDR3 is TGCAGCATTATCAGGACTAGAGGCAATGAGCAGTTCTTC. This rearrangement joins TRBV29-1 to TRBJ2-1; 7 bases agree with TRBD2. The CDR3 covers 13 residues. V lost 8 bases, J lost 6 bases, and 10 bases stayed unmatched. Germline V gene sequence: CDR1 SQVTM, CDR2 ANQGSEA.

This clonotype was seen at least ten times. This chain uses TRBV30 with TRBJ1-5; D gene ambiguous. There are 12 residues in the CDR3. Trimming stripped 3 bases from V and 13 bases from J, with 16 bases between. Germline-derived CDR1 and CDR2 are GTSNPN and SVGIG (reference sequence). The CDR3 protein is CAWSPTAAPQHF. The CDR3 DNA reads as TGTGCCTGGAGCCCCACGGCGGCGCCACAGCATTTT.

This clonotype was counted many times. J is TRBJ2-1 and V is TRBV7-2, with D possibly matching TRBD1 (6 bases). The length of the CDR3 is 15 residues. The germline V and J ends were trimmed by 8 bases and 9 bases, with 23 bases remaining between them. CDR1 and CDR2 from the germline V gene are SGHTA and FQGNSA. The CDR3 sequence: CASRPYFDRPVEQFF. The CDR3 DNA is TGTGCCAGCCGCCCATACTTTGACAGGCCGGTTGAGCAGTTCTTC.

V usage is TRBV7-9 and J usage is TRBJ2-7, with unresolved D. V was cut by 5 bases and J by 1 base, with 15 bases left in between. CDR3 length: 15 amino acids. In germline, CDR1 is SEHNR, CDR2 FQNEAQ (reference sequence). In nucleotides, the CDR3 is TGTGCCAGCAGCCCCCCCCTAAAGGGATCCTACGAGCAGTACTTC. Amino acids: CASSPPLKGSYEQYF. Combining the CDR3 with reference TRBV7-9 and TRBJ2-7 gives the whole variable domain DTGVSQNPRHKITKRGQNVTFRCDPISEHNRLYWYRQTLGQGPEFLTYFQNEAQLEKSRLLSDRFSAERPKGSFSTLEIQRTEQGDSAMYLCASSPPLKGSYEQYFGPGTRLTVT.